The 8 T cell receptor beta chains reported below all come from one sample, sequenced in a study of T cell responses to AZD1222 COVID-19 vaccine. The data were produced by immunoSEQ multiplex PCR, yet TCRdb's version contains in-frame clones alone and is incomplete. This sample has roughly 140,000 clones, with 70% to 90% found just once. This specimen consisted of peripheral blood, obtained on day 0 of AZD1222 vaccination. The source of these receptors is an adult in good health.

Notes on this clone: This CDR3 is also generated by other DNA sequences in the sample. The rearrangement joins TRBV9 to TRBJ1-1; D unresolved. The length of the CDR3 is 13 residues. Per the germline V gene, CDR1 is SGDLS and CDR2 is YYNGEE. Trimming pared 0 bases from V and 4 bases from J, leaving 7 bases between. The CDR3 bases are TGTGCCAGCAGCGTAGGGGGAAGCACTGAAGCTTTCTTT. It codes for CASSVGGSTEAFF.

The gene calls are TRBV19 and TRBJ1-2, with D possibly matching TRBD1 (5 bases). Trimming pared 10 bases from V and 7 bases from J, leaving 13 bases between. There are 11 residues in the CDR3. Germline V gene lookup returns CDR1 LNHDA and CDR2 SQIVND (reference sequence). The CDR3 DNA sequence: TGTGCCACTAGGACACTGCTTGGCTACACCTTC. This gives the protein CATRTLLGYTF.

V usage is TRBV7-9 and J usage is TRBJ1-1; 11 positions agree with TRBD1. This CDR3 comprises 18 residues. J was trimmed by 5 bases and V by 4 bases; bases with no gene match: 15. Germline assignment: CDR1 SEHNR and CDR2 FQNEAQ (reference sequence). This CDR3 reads CASSSAPPGQGARTEAFF. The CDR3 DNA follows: TGTGCCAGCAGCTCCGCCCCTCCCGGACAGGGGGCGAGGACTGAAGCTTTCTTT. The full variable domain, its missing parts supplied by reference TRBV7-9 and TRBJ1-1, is DTGVSQNPRHKITKRGQNVTFRCDPISEHNRLYWYRQTLGQGPEFLTYFQNEAQLEKSRLLSDRFSAERPKGSFSTLEIQRTEQGDSAMYLCASSSAPPGQGARTEAFFGQGTRLTVV.

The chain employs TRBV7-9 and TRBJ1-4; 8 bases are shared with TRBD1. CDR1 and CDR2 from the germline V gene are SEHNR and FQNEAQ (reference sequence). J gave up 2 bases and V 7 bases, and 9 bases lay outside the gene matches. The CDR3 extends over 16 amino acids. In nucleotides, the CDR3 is TGTGCCAGCAACACAGGGGGTAGCATTACTAATGAAAAACTGTTTTTT. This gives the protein CASNTGGSITNEKLFF.

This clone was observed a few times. CDR3 DNA: TGTGCCAGCAGCTTACTTTTGGGTCAGGGGGCTAATGAGCAGTTCTTC. Its protein product is CASSLLLGQGANEQFF. V and J are TRBV7-9 and TRBJ2-1, with TRBD1 matching 8 bases. The V gene's germline CDR1 is SEHNR and CDR2 FQNEAQ (reference sequence). This CDR3 contains 16 residues. Trimming cost V 2 bases and J 7 bases; bases outside gene matches: 10.

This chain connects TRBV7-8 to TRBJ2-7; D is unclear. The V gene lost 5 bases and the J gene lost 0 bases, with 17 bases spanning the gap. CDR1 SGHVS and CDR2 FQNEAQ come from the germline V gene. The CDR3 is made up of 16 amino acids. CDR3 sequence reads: CASSPPLRLSSYEQYF. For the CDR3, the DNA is TGTGCCAGCAGCCCACCCCTGCGACTCTCCTCCTACGAGCAGTACTTC. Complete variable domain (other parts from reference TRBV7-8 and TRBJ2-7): GAGVSQSPRYKVAKRGQDVALRCDPISGHVSLFWYQQALGQGPEFLTYFQNEAQLDKSGLPSDRFFAERPEGSVSTLKIQRTQQEDSAVYLCASSPPLRLSSYEQYFGPGTRLTVT.

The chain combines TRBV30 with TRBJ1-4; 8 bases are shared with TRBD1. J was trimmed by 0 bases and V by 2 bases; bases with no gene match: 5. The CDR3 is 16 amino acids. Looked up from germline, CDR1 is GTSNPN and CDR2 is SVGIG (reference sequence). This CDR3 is CAWSSGQGATNEKLFF. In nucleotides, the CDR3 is TGTGCCTGGAGTTCAGGACAGGGAGCAACTAATGAAAAACTGTTTTTT.

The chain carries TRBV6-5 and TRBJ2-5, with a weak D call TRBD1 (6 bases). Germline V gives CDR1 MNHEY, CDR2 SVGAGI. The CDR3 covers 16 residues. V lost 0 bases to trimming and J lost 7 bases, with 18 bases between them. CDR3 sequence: CASSYSSAGADGTQYF. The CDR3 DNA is TGTGCCAGCAGTTACTCTTCAGCAGGGGCCGATGGGACCCAGTACTTC.